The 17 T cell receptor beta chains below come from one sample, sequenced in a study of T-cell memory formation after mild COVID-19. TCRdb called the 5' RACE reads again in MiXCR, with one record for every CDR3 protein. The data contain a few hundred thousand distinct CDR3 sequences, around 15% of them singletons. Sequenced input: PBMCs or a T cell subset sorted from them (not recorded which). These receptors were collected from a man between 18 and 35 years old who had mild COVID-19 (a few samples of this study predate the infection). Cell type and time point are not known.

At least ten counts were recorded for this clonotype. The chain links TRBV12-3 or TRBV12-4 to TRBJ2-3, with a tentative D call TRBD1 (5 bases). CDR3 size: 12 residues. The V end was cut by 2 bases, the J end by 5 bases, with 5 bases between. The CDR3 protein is CASSLTGDTQYF. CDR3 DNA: TGTGCCAGCAGTTTAACAGGAGATACGCAGTATTTT.

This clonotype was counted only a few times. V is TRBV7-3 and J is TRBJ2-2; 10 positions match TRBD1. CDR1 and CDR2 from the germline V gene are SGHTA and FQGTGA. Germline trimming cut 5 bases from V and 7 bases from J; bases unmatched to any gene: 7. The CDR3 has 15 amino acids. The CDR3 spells CASSPRQGASGELFF. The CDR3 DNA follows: TGTGCCAGCAGCCCCCGACAGGGGGCAAGCGGGGAGCTGTTTTTT.

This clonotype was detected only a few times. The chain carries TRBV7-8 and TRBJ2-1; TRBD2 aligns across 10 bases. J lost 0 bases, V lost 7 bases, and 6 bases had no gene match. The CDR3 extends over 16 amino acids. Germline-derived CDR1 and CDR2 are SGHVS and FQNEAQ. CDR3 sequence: CASNLAGDLSYNEQFF. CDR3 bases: TGTGCCAGCAACCTAGCGGGGGACCTCTCCTACAATGAGCAGTTCTTC.

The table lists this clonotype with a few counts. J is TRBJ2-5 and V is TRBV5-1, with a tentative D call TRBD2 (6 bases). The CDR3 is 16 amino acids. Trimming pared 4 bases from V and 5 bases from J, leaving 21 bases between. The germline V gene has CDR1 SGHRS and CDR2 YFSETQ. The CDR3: CASSLGLSGSGETQYF. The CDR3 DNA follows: TGCGCCAGCAGCCTCGGACTATCGGGGTCTGGGGAGACCCAGTACTTC.

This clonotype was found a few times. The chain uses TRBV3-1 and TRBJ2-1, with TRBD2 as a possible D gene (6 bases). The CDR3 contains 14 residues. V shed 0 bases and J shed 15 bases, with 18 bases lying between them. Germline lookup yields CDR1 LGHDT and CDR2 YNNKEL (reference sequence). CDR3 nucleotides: TGTGCCAGCAGCCAAGACGGCTTGGACTACCAGTCGTTCTTC. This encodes CASSQDGLDYQSFF.

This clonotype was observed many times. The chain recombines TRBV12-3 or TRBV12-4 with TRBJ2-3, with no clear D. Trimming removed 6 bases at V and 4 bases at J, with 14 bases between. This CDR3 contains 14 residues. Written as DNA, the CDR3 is TGTGCCAGCAGCCCCGGGTCCCCGGCAGATACGCAGTATTTT. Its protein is CASSPGSPADTQYF.

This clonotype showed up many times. CDR3 in amino acids: CASSSGAYNEKLFF. In nucleotides, the CDR3 is TGCGCCAGCAGCTCGGGAGCCTATAATGAAAAACTGTTTTTT. The chain employs TRBV5-1 and TRBJ1-4; D remains unclear. CDR3 length equals 14 residues. Germline assignment: CDR1 SGHRS and CDR2 YFSETQ. V was cut by 3 bases and J by 4 bases, with 10 bases left in between.

This chain's CDR3 is CASSQDGVGYTEAFF. CDR3 in DNA: TGCGCCAGCAGCCAAGATGGGGTTGGGTACACTGAAGCTTTCTTT. The chain carries TRBV4-1 and TRBJ1-1; D ambiguous. The ends were cut back, 0 bases at V and 3 bases at J, with 11 bases in the middle. The germline V gene encodes CDR1 MGHRA and CDR2 YSYEKL. The CDR3 runs 15 residues.

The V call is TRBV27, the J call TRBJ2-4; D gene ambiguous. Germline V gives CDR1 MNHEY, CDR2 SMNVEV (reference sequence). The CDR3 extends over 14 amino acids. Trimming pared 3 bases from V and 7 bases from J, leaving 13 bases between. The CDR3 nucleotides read TGTGCCAGCAGTTTGTCCGGATGGGATAACATTCAGTACTTC. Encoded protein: CASSLSGWDNIQYF.

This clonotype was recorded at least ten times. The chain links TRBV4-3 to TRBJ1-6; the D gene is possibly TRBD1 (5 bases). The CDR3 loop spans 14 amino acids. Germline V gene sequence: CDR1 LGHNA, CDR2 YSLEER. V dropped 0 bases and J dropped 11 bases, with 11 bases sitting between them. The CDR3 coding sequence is TGCGCCAGCAGCCAAGATTGGGGACGCCCACCCCTCCACTTT. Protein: CASSQDWGRPPLHF.

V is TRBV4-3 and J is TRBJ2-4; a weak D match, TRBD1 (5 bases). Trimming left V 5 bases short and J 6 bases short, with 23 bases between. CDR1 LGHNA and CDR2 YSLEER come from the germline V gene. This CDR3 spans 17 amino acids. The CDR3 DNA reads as TGCGCCAGCAGCAGGGATCTTTCTGGTAGGGGTGGAAACATTCAGTACTTC. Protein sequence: CASSRDLSGRGGNIQYF.

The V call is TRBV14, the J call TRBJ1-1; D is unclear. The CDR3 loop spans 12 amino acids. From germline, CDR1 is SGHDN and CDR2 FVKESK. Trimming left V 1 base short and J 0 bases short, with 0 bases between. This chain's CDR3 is CASSQVNTEAFF. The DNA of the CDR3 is TGTGCCAGCAGCCAAGTGAACACTGAAGCTTTCTTT.

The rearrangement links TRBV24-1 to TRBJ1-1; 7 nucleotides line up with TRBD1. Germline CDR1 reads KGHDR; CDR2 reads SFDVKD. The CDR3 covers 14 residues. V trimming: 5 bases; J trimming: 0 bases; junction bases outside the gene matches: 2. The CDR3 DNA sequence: TGTGCCACCAGTGCCGGGACAGTGAACACTGAAGCTTTCTTT. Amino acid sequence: CATSAGTVNTEAFF.

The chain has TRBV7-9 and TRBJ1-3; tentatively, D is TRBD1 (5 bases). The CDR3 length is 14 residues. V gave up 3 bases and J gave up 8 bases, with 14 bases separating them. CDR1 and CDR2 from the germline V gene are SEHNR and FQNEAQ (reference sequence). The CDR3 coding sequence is TGTGCCAGCAGCTTGTCCGACAGTTCTCACACCATATATTTT. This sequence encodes CASSLSDSSHTIYF.

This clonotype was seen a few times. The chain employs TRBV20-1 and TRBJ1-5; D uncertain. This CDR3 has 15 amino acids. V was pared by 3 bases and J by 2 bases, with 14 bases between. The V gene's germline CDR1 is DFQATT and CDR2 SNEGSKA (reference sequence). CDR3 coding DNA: TGCAGTGCTAGTTATGGACGTGGGGGCAATCAGCCCCAGCATTTT. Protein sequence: CSASYGRGGNQPQHF.

CDR3 DNA sequence: TGCGCCAGCAGCCAGGGCGAGGCACTAGCGGGGTACAATGAGCAGTTCTTC. Amino acid sequence: CASSQGEALAGYNEQFF. V and J are TRBV4-1 and TRBJ2-1; 10 bases fit TRBD2. The CDR3 runs 17 residues. The germline CDR1 and CDR2 sequences are MGHRA and YSYEKL. V dropped 3 bases and J dropped 4; count of bases not matched to a gene: 9.

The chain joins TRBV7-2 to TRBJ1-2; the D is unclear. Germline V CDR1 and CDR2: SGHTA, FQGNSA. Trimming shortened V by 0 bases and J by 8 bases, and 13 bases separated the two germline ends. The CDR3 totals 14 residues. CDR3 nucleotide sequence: TGTGCCAGCAGCTTAGCAACTGGACTAGGCGGCTACACCTTC. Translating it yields CASSLATGLGGYTF.